One and the same sample provided the 27 T cell receptor beta chains below, sequenced in a study of blood T cell repertoires in COVID-19. Data came from immunoSEQ multiplex PCR; TCRdb stores just in-frame clones and leaves some out. The table has around 64,000 clones, 85% to 90% seen once; the top ten hold under 4%. The sample consisted of peripheral blood. The receptors derive from a middle-aged man with active COVID-19.

The chain is built from TRBV24-1 and TRBJ2-1, with 9 bases that match TRBD1. Germline V gene sequence: CDR1 KGHDR, CDR2 SFDVKD. The CDR3 spans 17 residues. The V gene end was trimmed by 4 bases and the J gene end by 9 bases; junction bases not matched to a gene: 15. CDR3 amino acids: CATSDCPTGTGLGEQFF. CDR3 in DNA: TGTGCCACCAGTGACTGCCCTACCGGGACAGGGTTGGGTGAGCAGTTCTTC.

The chain is built from TRBV18 and TRBJ2-7; 11 bases agree with TRBD1. V lost 1 base, J lost 6 bases, and 5 bases stayed unmatched. The CDR3 sequence is 15 residues long. Germline V lookup: CDR1 KGHSH, CDR2 LQKENI. CDR3 coding DNA: TGTGCCAGCTCACCACGTGGACAGGGGGCCGGCGAGCAGTACTTC. This sequence encodes CASSPRGQGAGEQYF.

This rearrangement joins TRBV3-1 (or the pseudogene TRBV3-2) to TRBJ2-3; D call uncertain. This CDR3 contains 13 residues. Germline V gene sequence: CDR1 LGHDT, CDR2 YNNKEL (reference sequence). V was pared by 1 base and J by 4 bases, with 6 bases between. Written as DNA, the CDR3 is TGTGCCAGCAGCCAAGTGTCCGCAGATACGCAGTATTTT. Its translation is CASSQVSADTQYF.

J is TRBJ1-6 and V is TRBV12-5; no clear D gene. The V end was cut by 3 bases, the J end by 10 bases, with 7 bases between. The CDR3 has 12 residues. CDR1 and CDR2 from the germline V gene are LGHNT and FRNRAP. The CDR3 DNA reads TGTGCTAGTGGTTTCGGGGAGTCACCCCTCCACTTT. Protein sequence: CASGFGESPLHF.

This rearrangement joins TRBV30 to TRBJ1-5, with D maybe TRBD1 (5 bases). This CDR3 is built from 13 residues. V lost 3 bases, J lost 3 bases, and 9 bases lay in between. Germline V lookup: CDR1 GTSNPN, CDR2 SVGIG (reference sequence). The chain's CDR3 is CAWSDSFNQPQHF. In nucleotides, the CDR3 is TGTGCCTGGAGCGACAGCTTCAATCAGCCCCAGCATTTT.

This clone was picked up a small number of times. The identical CDR3 is also encoded by other nucleotide sequences in the sample. The chain has TRBV27 and TRBJ1-3; D may be TRBD1 (5 bases). The V and J ends lost 0 bases and 2 bases respectively, with 14 bases between them. Per germline, CDR1 MNHEY and CDR2 SMNVEV (reference sequence). The CDR3 totals 17 residues. The CDR3 loop is CASSLSLPGLTGNTIYF. CDR3 sequence (DNA): TGTGCCAGCAGTTTATCACTTCCAGGGCTGACTGGAAACACCATATATTTT.

The rearrangement links TRBV4-2 to TRBJ1-1; possible D gene TRBD1, 6 bases. Trimming left V 1 base short and J 7 bases short, with 16 bases between. Germline values: CDR1 LGHNA, CDR2 YNFKEQ. The CDR3 is 15 residues long. CDR3 nucleotide sequence: TGTGCCAGCAGCCAAGGGAATTACAGGGAAGGTGAAGCTTTCTTT. This codes for CASSQGNYREGEAFF.

The rearrangement links TRBV3-1 (or the pseudogene TRBV3-2) to TRBJ1-5; D may be TRBD1 (5 bases). Looked up from germline, CDR1 is LGHDT and CDR2 is YNNKEL (reference sequence). The CDR3 extends over 16 amino acids. The V end was cut by 1 base, the J end by 7 bases, with 17 bases between. The CDR3 nucleotides read TGTGCCAGCAGCCAAGGATCCGGGCAGGGCAGACAGCCCCAGCATTTT. As protein: CASSQGSGQGRQPQHF.

The gene calls are TRBV6-5 and TRBJ2-5; TRBD1 agrees at 9 bases. The CDR3 is 14 amino acids. Losses at the gene ends were 6 bases for V and 4 bases for J; bases not matched to a gene: 6. Germline lookup yields CDR1 MNHEY and CDR2 SVGAGI. CDR3 residues: CASRQGAPGETQYF. The DNA of the CDR3 is TGTGCCAGCAGACAGGGGGCTCCCGGAGAGACCCAGTACTTC.

The CDR3 sequence: CASSPTGKGSLDEQYF. The CDR3 DNA reads TGTGCCAGCAGCCCGACAGGGAAGGGCAGTCTGGACGAGCAGTACTTC. The J gene is TRBJ2-7, the V gene TRBV27; 7 bases line up with TRBD1. V shed 6 bases and J 5 bases; nucleotides not matched to a gene: 16. The germline CDR1 and CDR2 sequences are MNHEY and SMNVEV (reference sequence). This CDR3 spans 16 amino acids.

This chain uses TRBV10-1 with TRBJ2-7; 11 bases match TRBD1. This CDR3 region has 12 residues. Germline CDR1 is WNHNN and CDR2 is SYGVQD (reference sequence). V shed 8 bases and J 5 bases; nucleotides not matched to a gene: 2. This CDR3 is CASQGQGDEQYF. CDR3 nucleotides: TGCGCCAGCCAGGGACAGGGGGACGAGCAGTACTTC.

The chain combines TRBV19 with TRBJ1-4; possibly TRBD1 for D (5 bases). Per germline, CDR1 LNHDA and CDR2 SQIVND (reference sequence). The length of the CDR3 is 17 residues. Trimming stripped 1 base from V and 3 bases from J, with 15 bases between. The CDR3 DNA reads TGTGCCAGTAGTATAGGACTTCGGCAGGGCCCTAATGAAAAACTGTTTTTT. Translated, it gives CASSIGLRQGPNEKLFF. Combining the CDR3 with reference TRBV19 and TRBJ1-4 gives the whole variable domain DGGITQSPKYLFRKEGQNVTLSCEQNLNHDAMYWYRQDPGQGLRLIYYSQIVNDFQKGDIAEGYSVSREKKESFPLTVTSAQKNPTAFYLCASSIGLRQGPNEKLFFGSGTQLSVL.

The chain combines TRBV30 with TRBJ1-5; TRBD1 agrees at 7 bases. V trimming: 5 bases; J trimming: 7 bases; junction bases outside the gene matches: 8. The CDR3 spans 13 residues. Germline CDR1 reads GTSNPN; CDR2 reads SVGIG (reference sequence). CDR3 DNA sequence: TGTGCCTGGGGACAAGGACAGGACCAGCCCCAGCATTTT. This sequence encodes CAWGQGQDQPQHF.

The chain uses TRBV6-2 or TRBV6-3 and TRBJ2-7; 11 bases align to TRBD2. Trimming at V came to 6 bases and at J to 9 bases, leaving 10 bases not matched to a gene. This CDR3 comprises 14 residues. Looked up from germline, CDR1 is MNHEY and CDR2 is SVGEGT. The CDR3 sequence: CASSFSGRELRQYF. In DNA, the CDR3 is TGTGCCAGCAGCTTTAGCGGGAGGGAGCTTCGGCAGTACTTC.

V gene TRBV7-6 combines with J gene TRBJ2-1; TRBD2 aligns across 13 bases. Germline V gene data show CDR1 as SGHVS and CDR2 as FNYEAQ. The CDR3 spans 16 residues. The V segment lost 5 bases and the J segment 8 bases; nucleotides outside the gene matches: 9. The CDR3 DNA is TGTGCCAGCAGCCCGGGACTAGCGGGGCCGCGCGATGAGCAGTTCTTC. Translating it yields CASSPGLAGPRDEQFF.

The chain carries TRBV6-5 and TRBJ1-2; 7 nucleotides agree with TRBD1. V shed 6 bases and J 1 base; nucleotides not matched to a gene: 8. Germline V lookup: CDR1 MNHEY, CDR2 SVGAGI. CDR3 size: 15 residues. The CDR3 sequence is CASSPRQGFNYGYTF. The CDR3 nucleotides read TGTGCCAGCAGCCCCCGACAGGGTTTTAACTATGGCTACACCTTC.

The rearrangement uses TRBV12-3 or TRBV12-4 and TRBJ1-2; no firm D call. CDR3 length equals 13 residues. Trimming left V 3 bases short and J 6 bases short, with 11 bases between. In DNA, the CDR3 is TGTGCCAGCAGTTTCGGCGGTCCTGATGGCTACACCTTC. It specifies CASSFGGPDGYTF.

V is TRBV6-5 and J is TRBJ2-7; 7 positions match TRBD1. The CDR3 is made up of 13 amino acids. V dropped 7 bases and J dropped 2; count of bases not matched to a gene: 5. Germline V gene lookup returns CDR1 MNHEY and CDR2 SVGAGI. As DNA, the CDR3 is TGTGCCAGCATGAGACAGGGAACCTACGAGCAGTACTTC. This codes for CASMRQGTYEQYF.

The rearrangement links TRBV3-1 (or the pseudogene TRBV3-2) to TRBJ2-3, with 14 bases aligning to TRBD2. Losses at the gene ends were 3 bases for V and 1 base for J; bases not matched to a gene: 0. Germline values: CDR1 LGHDT, CDR2 YNNKEL (reference sequence). This CDR3 has 16 amino acids. The CDR3 coding sequence is TGTGCCAGCAGCCAGGGACTAGCGGGAGGCACAGATACGCAGTATTTT. It specifies CASSQGLAGGTDTQYF.

The genes are TRBV5-1 and TRBJ1-6; possible D gene TRBD1, 6 bases. The CDR3 totals 15 residues. Trimming removed 1 base from V and 5 bases from J, with 10 bases in between. Germline CDR1 SGHRS, CDR2 YFSETQ. The CDR3 region has the DNA TGCGCCAGCAGCTTGCAGGACAGCGATAATTCACCCCTCCACTTT. Protein: CASSLQDSDNSPLHF.

This clone was detected only a few times. The gene calls are TRBV19 and TRBJ1-5; D possibly corresponds to TRBD1 (5 bases). Trimming took 5 bases from V and 0 from J, leaving 14 bases between them. Per germline, CDR1 LNHDA and CDR2 SQIVND (reference sequence). The CDR3 loop spans 16 amino acids. In nucleotides, the CDR3 is TGTGCCAGTAGTCCTCGCCCAGACAGTAGCAATCAGCCCCAGCATTTT. It translates to CASSPRPDSSNQPQHF.

The V call is TRBV2, the J call TRBJ2-1; the match to TRBD2 covers 13 bases. CDR3 length: 14 residues. With V trimmed by 6 bases and J by 7 bases, 3 bases remained unmatched. Germline loops: CDR1 SNHLY, CDR2 FYNNEI. The CDR3 DNA reads TGTGCCAGCAGGGGACTAGCGGGGCCGAATGAGCAGTTCTTC. Protein: CASRGLAGPNEQFF.

This sequence joins TRBV9 and TRBJ2-2; possibly TRBD1 for D (5 bases). The CDR3 spans 14 residues. CDR1 and CDR2 from the germline V gene are SGDLS and YYNGEE. The V gene lost 4 bases and the J gene lost 2 bases, with 9 bases spanning the gap. The CDR3 DNA sequence: TGTGCCAGCAGCACGGACACCAACACCGGGGAGCTGTTTTTT. The encoded protein is CASSTDTNTGELFF.

The gene calls are TRBV6-5 and TRBJ1-1; no clear D. The germline CDR1 and CDR2 sequences are MNHEY and SVGAGI. The CDR3 has 13 residues. V was pared by 1 base and J by 3 bases, with 6 bases between. The CDR3 DNA is TGTGCCAGCAGTTACTTGACTTACACTGAAGCTTTCTTT. Residues: CASSYLTYTEAFF.

The V gene is TRBV29-1, the J gene TRBJ2-1; 13 nucleotides agree with TRBD2. The CDR3 extends over 12 amino acids. The J segment lost 13 bases and the V segment lost 7 bases, leaving 7 bases of the junction unmatched. Germline V gives CDR1 SQVTM, CDR2 ANQGSEA. The CDR3 bases are TGCAGCGCCGGACGACTAGCGGGAGGACAGTTCTTC. Translation gives CSAGRLAGGQFF.

The chain uses TRBV5-1 and TRBJ2-3; 7 bases align to TRBD2. Trimming removed 0 bases from V and 0 bases from J; junction bases left unmatched: 4. Germline-derived CDR1 and CDR2 are SGHRS and YFSETQ. CDR3 length: 16 amino acids. The CDR3 nucleotides read TGCGCCAGCAGCTTGGATGGCGGGGGTAGCACAGATACGCAGTATTTT. As protein: CASSLDGGGSTDTQYF.

This clone was picked up one time. The V call is TRBV9, the J call TRBJ2-7, with 7 nucleotides matching TRBD1. The germline V gene encodes CDR1 SGDLS and CDR2 YYNGEE. The CDR3 contains 13 residues. V trimming: 5 bases; J trimming: 6 bases; junction bases outside the gene matches: 8. Written as DNA, the CDR3 is TGTGCCAGCAGTGTAACAGGGGTCGGCGAGCAGTACTTC. This gives the protein CASSVTGVGEQYF. The entire variable domain, with the rest obtained from reference TRBV9 and TRBJ2-7, is as follows: DSGVTQTPKHLITATGQRVTLRCSPRSGDLSVYWYQQSLDQGLQFLIQYYNGEERAKGNILERFSAQQFPDLHSELNLSSLELGDSALYFCASSVTGVGEQYFGPGTRLTVT.